The 24 T cell receptor beta chains in this list originate from one sample, sequenced in a study of regulatory T cells in long-lasting Graves disease. Stated time point: newly diagnosed GD, antithyroid drugs for less than 3 months. RNA isolated from PBMCs was used to make the TCR library. Assembly of TCR beta libraries relied on iRepertoire HTBI primers together with Arm-PCR of CDR3 regions. TCRdb re-analysed the multiplex PCR reads in MiXCR, keeping a single row per CDR3 protein. The table shows about 430,000 distinct CDR3 sequences, with approximately 15% occurring only once. These records were also assigned to another study, of T cells in Graves' hyperthyroidism and ophthalmopathy.

The sequencing here drew on peripheral blood mononuclear cells (PBMCs), taken at new diagnosis, from a patient treated with antithyroid drugs. The receptors were sampled from a woman in her 40s with Graves disease.

Points on this clonotype: This likely traces to a read error, being one base from a far larger clone. The gene calls are TRBV28 and TRBJ2-5; the match to TRBD1 covers 7 bases. The J call may be incorrect, as the DNA end agrees better with TRBJ2-1. Germline loops: CDR1 MDHEN, CDR2 SYDVKM. This CDR3 has 15 amino acids. CDR3 sequence: CASRKTGVSYNGQFF. Here the CDR3 DNA reads TGTGCCAGCAGAAAAACAGGGGTCTCCTACAATGGGCAGTTCTTC.

This clonotype was seen repeatedly, ten times or more. This chain uses TRBV12-3 or TRBV12-4 with TRBJ2-7; either TRBD1 or TRBD2 may fit D (5 bases each). The CDR3 totals 15 residues. The ends were cut back, 1 base at V and 1 base at J, with 11 bases in the middle. This CDR3 is CASSLGGARSYEQYF. CDR3 nucleotide sequence: TGTGCCAGCAGTTTAGGAGGGGCCCGTTCCTACGAGCAGTACTTC.

This clonotype appeared a few times. V is TRBV10-3 and J is TRBJ2-1, with D possibly matching TRBD2 (6 bases). V lost 7 bases and J lost 5, with 18 bases in between. This CDR3 has 15 residues. From germline, CDR1 is ENHRY and CDR2 SYGVKD. DNA for the CDR3: TGTGCCATCAATACGGGACTTTCATGGGACAATGAGCAGTTCTTC. Translation gives CAINTGLSWDNEQFF.

The chain uses TRBV15 and TRBJ2-7; 9 bases fit TRBD2. The V gene's germline CDR1 is LNHNV and CDR2 YYDKDF (reference sequence). Germline trimming cut 1 base from V and 0 bases from J; bases unmatched to any gene: 7. The CDR3 totals 17 residues. The CDR3 spells CATSRAASGTLSYEQYF. The CDR3 nucleotides are TGTGCCACCAGCAGAGCGGCTAGCGGGACCCTCTCCTACGAGCAGTACTTC.

The sample holds many counts of this clonotype. The chain uses TRBV11-2 and TRBJ2-1, with D perhaps TRBD1 (7 bases). Germline-derived CDR1 and CDR2 are SGHAT and FQNNGV. The CDR3 runs 14 residues. V shed 5 bases and J shed 10 bases, with 18 bases lying between them. The CDR3 protein is CASSAGQGEVEQFF. The DNA for the CDR3 is TGTGCCAGCAGCGCGGGGCAGGGGGAGGTGGAGCAGTTCTTC.

A single count supports this clonotype. A single base separates this from a much larger clone, so it may be a read error. V usage is TRBV7-3 and J usage is TRBJ2-1; TRBD1 matches at 9 bases. This CDR3 contains 15 residues. Germline CDR1 is SGHTA and CDR2 is FQGTGA. The CDR3 region is CVSSLWTGARHEQFF. In DNA form, the CDR3 reads TGTGTCAGCAGCCTATGGACAGGGGCCCGCCATGAGCAGTTCTTC.

This clonotype appeared a few times. The chain has TRBV7-6 and TRBJ2-3; 8 bases line up with TRBD1. The junction had 25 bases not matched to a gene; V was cut back by 1 base and J by 1 base. This CDR3 contains 23 residues. From germline, CDR1 is SGHVS and CDR2 FNYEAQ. The CDR3 region is CASSLVEGFGSGQGYGGTDTQYF. In nucleotides, the CDR3 is TGTGCCAGCAGCTTAGTTGAAGGTTTCGGGTCCGGACAGGGTTATGGGGGCACAGATACGCAGTATTTT.

In this sample, this clonotype turned up a few times. The chain is built from TRBV13 and TRBJ2-1, with D possibly being TRBD2 (6 bases). The CDR3 is made up of 17 amino acids. CDR1 and CDR2 (germline): PRHDT, FYEKMQ (reference sequence). V shed 5 bases and J shed 7 bases, with 24 bases lying between them. CDR3 coding DNA: TGTGCCAGCAGCCCACCGAGGGACCAGTCCGGAGGGAATGAGCAGTTCTTC. Its translation: CASSPPRDQSGGNEQFF.

This clonotype was detected ten times or more. V and J are TRBV5-5 and TRBJ2-1; tentative D call: TRBD2 (5 bases). CDR3 length: 16 residues. Germline-derived CDR1 and CDR2 are SGHKS and YYEKEE (reference sequence). With 2 bases removed from V and 0 bases from J, the gap between germline ends came to 12 bases. This chain's CDR3 is CASSFSGGLSYNEQFF. The CDR3 coding sequence is TGTGCCAGCAGCTTCTCTGGCGGACTCTCCTACAATGAGCAGTTCTTC.

This clonotype was counted at least ten times. This chain uses TRBV28 with TRBJ2-2, with unresolved D. Deletions cut 2 bases from V and 0 bases from J, with 7 bases between. The V gene's germline CDR1 is MDHEN and CDR2 SYDVKM. This CDR3 spans 15 amino acids. CDR3 in amino acids: CASSLGSTNTGELFF. Here the CDR3 DNA reads TGTGCCAGCAGTTTAGGCAGCACGAACACCGGGGAGCTGTTTTTT.

Concerning this clonotype itself: Just one base apart from a much larger clone, this may be a read error. The rearrangement links TRBV20-1 to TRBJ2-3; D is unresolved. CDR1 and CDR2 (germline): DFQATT, SNEGSKA (reference sequence). The CDR3 contains 11 residues. The CDR3 loop reads CSARDSYTRYF. Here the CDR3 DNA reads TGCAGTGCTCGAGATAGTTATACGCGGTATTTT.

This chain uses TRBV6-1 with TRBJ2-1, with a tentative D call TRBD2 (5 bases). V lost 8 bases and J lost 0, with 14 bases in between. This CDR3 is built from 15 residues. Per the germline V gene, CDR1 is MNHNS and CDR2 is SASEGT. CDR3 DNA: TGTGCCAGCGGGTTAGCGCAGAACTCCTACAATGAGCAGTTCTTC. It yields the protein CASGLAQNSYNEQFF.

This clonotype was detected a few times. J is TRBJ1-2 and V is TRBV7-9; D is unresolved. Germline V gene lookup returns CDR1 SEHNR and CDR2 FQNEAQ (reference sequence). The CDR3 has 18 amino acids. The germline V and J ends were trimmed by 3 bases and 1 base, with 21 bases remaining between them. CDR3 DNA: TGTGCCAGCAGCTTGATTAGCACCATTGACGAGTATAACTATGGCTACACCTTC. It specifies CASSLISTIDEYNYGYTF.

This clonotype has a handful of counts. This chain uses TRBV24-1 with TRBJ2-1, with D perhaps TRBD1 (5 bases). Germline-derived CDR1 and CDR2 are KGHDR and SFDVKD. The germline V and J ends were trimmed by 2 bases and 0 bases, with 10 bases remaining between them. This CDR3 is 16 amino acids long. The CDR3 protein is CATSDSTARSYNEQFF. The DNA for the CDR3 is TGTGCCACCAGTGATTCGACAGCCCGCTCCTACAATGAGCAGTTCTTC.

In this sample, this clonotype turned up many times. V gene TRBV19 combines with J gene TRBJ1-2, with 7 bases aligning to TRBD1. Germline V gene lookup returns CDR1 LNHDA and CDR2 SQIVND (reference sequence). CDR3 length: 13 residues. Unmatched junction bases numbered 8, after V lost 7 bases and J lost 6 bases. The CDR3 nucleotides are TGTGCCAGTATCGGACAGGCGACCGATGGCTACACCTTC. Protein product: CASIGQATDGYTF.

This clonotype was detected ten times or more. The CDR3 reads CASSPERASSYYEQYF. The CDR3 DNA reads TGTGCCAGCAGCCCCGAGCGGGCCAGTTCCTACTACGAGCAGTACTTC. The V call is TRBV11-3, the J call TRBJ2-7; TRBD2 is a possible D gene (6 bases). CDR3 length: 16 residues. Trimming took 5 bases from V and 3 from J, leaving 20 bases between them. Germline V gives CDR1 SGHNT, CDR2 YENEEA.

The CDR3 DNA is TGCGCCAGCAGCTCGCCCTCTAGCGGCACGCGGAGTGAGCAGTTCTTC. This codes for CASSSPSSGTRSEQFF. The gene calls are TRBV5-1 and TRBJ2-1; 7 bases agree with TRBD2. Germline CDR1 SGHRS, CDR2 YFSETQ. J was trimmed by 9 bases and V by 3 bases; bases with no gene match: 15. CDR3 length: 16 residues.

This clonotype showed up many times. This chain connects TRBV19 to TRBJ1-4; no definite D call. The CDR3 has 14 residues. V lost 7 bases, J lost 0 bases, and 9 bases lay in between. Germline loops: CDR1 LNHDA, CDR2 SQIVND (reference sequence). CDR3 region: CASTLDATNEKLFF. The CDR3 coding sequence is TGTGCCAGTACTCTAGATGCAACTAATGAAAAACTGTTTTTT.

This clonotype was seen ten or more times. This chain links TRBV7-3 with TRBJ2-1; 7 nucleotides align to TRBD2. Germline V gene lookup returns CDR1 SGHTA and CDR2 FQGTGA. This CDR3 has 15 residues. V dropped 1 base and J dropped 7; count of bases not matched to a gene: 7. CDR3 coding DNA: TGTGCCAGCAGCTTAAGGTCTAGCGGAAGGAATGAGCAGTTCTTC. Encoded protein: CASSLRSSGRNEQFF.

In its sample, this clonotype was seen many times. The V gene is TRBV15, the J gene TRBJ1-1; D gene ambiguous. The CDR3 is made up of 17 amino acids. Germline CDR1 reads LNHNV; CDR2 reads YYDKDF (reference sequence). The V and J ends lost 3 bases and 0 bases respectively, with 17 bases between them. This CDR3 is CATSSGMRRHMNTEAFF. DNA for the CDR3: TGTGCCACCAGCAGTGGGATGAGGAGACACATGAACACTGAAGCTTTCTTT.

This clonotype was observed at least ten times. J is TRBJ2-1 and V is TRBV11-3; perhaps TRBD2 as D (7 bases). The CDR3 is made up of 15 amino acids. Germline assignment: CDR1 SGHNT and CDR2 YENEEA. V shed 7 bases and J shed 3 bases, with 16 bases lying between them. The CDR3 sequence: CASTQRGGDYNEQFF. In DNA form, the CDR3 reads TGTGCCAGCACCCAGAGGGGGGGTGACTACAATGAGCAGTTCTTC.

The chain employs TRBV25-1 and TRBJ2-1, with 9 bases identical to TRBD2. Unmatched junction bases numbered 2, after V lost 2 bases and J lost 0 bases. Germline V gives CDR1 MGHDK, CDR2 SYGVNS. CDR3 length: 16 residues. The CDR3 region is CASSEGAGGSYNEQFF. The CDR3, as DNA: TGTGCCAGCAGTGAAGGAGCGGGAGGCTCCTACAATGAGCAGTTCTTC.

This clonotype was found many times. This rearrangement joins TRBV12-3 or TRBV12-4 to TRBJ2-4; tentative D call: TRBD2 (5 bases). The CDR3 is 15 residues long. The ends were cut back, 3 bases at V and 1 base at J, with 10 bases in the middle. CDR3 sequence (DNA): TGTGCCAGCAGTTTTAGTAGCGATGCCAAAAACATTCAGTACTTC. It codes for CASSFSSDAKNIQYF.

This clonotype was observed many times. V usage is TRBV12-3 or TRBV12-4 and J usage is TRBJ2-1; D is unresolved. The CDR3 is made up of 15 amino acids. V was clipped by 4 bases and J by 0 bases, with 10 bases between them. The CDR3 is CASSSPLSSYNEQFF. The CDR3 nucleotides are TGTGCCAGCAGTTCCCCCCTGAGCTCCTACAATGAGCAGTTCTTC.